The 28 T cell receptor beta chains below all came from one sample that was sequenced in a study of blood T cell repertoires in COVID-19. Method: immunoSEQ multiplex PCR; TCRdb's copy keeps in-frame clones and lacks some. In the table there are some 200,000 clones, more than 65% of which are singletons. Sequenced sample: peripheral blood. These TCRs come from a woman in her 30s who had recovered from COVID-19.

The chain uses TRBV10-3 and TRBJ2-5; the match to TRBD2 covers 13 bases. CDR3 length equals 15 residues. Germline values: CDR1 ENHRY, CDR2 SYGVKD. V trimming: 10 bases; J trimming: 1 base; junction bases outside the gene matches: 6. The CDR3 is CATAWTSGSQETQYF. The DNA for the CDR3 is TGTGCCACGGCATGGACTAGCGGGAGCCAAGAGACCCAGTACTTC.

The table lists this clone with a few counts. The chain links TRBV7-6 to TRBJ2-7; TRBD2 matches 10 bases. Germline CDR1 and CDR2: SGHVS and FNYEAQ. The CDR3 is 15 residues long. The ends lost 1 base at V and 1 base at J; junction bases unmatched: 1. CDR3: CASSLGTSGSYEQYF. CDR3 DNA: TGTGCCAGCAGCTTAGGGACTAGCGGATCCTACGAGCAGTACTTC.

The chain carries TRBV6-4 and TRBJ2-1, with 8 bases lining up with TRBD2. The CDR3 extends over 15 amino acids. J was trimmed by 8 bases and V by 0 bases; bases with no gene match: 6. Germline V gene sequence: CDR1 MRHNA, CDR2 SNTAGT. In DNA, the CDR3 is TGTGCCAGCAGTGACTCCAGCGGGAGTGGGGATGAGCAGTTCTTC. It is translated as CASSDSSGSGDEQFF.

The chain joins TRBV28 to TRBJ2-3, with D possibly matching TRBD1 (6 bases). There are 13 residues in the CDR3. CDR1 is MDHEN, CDR2 SYDVKM, per germline. V shed 2 bases and J shed 8 bases, with 11 bases lying between them. CDR3 in amino acids: CASSLGVGGTQYF. The CDR3 DNA follows: TGTGCCAGCAGTTTAGGGGTAGGGGGTACGCAGTATTTT. The full variable domain, completed using reference TRBV28 and TRBJ2-3, is DVKVTQSSRYLVKRTGEKVFLECVQDMDHENMFWYRQDPGLGLRLIYFSYDVKMKEKGDIPEGYSVSREKKERFSLILESASTNQTSMYLCASSLGVGGTQYFGPGTRLTVL.

The V and J genes are TRBV5-6 and TRBJ2-7; D gene ambiguous. The CDR3 extends over 13 amino acids. The germline V gene encodes CDR1 SGHDT and CDR2 YYEEEE. V lost 0 bases and J lost 4, with 8 bases in between. This CDR3 reads CASSLGHPYEQYF. The CDR3 nucleotides read TGTGCCAGCAGCTTGGGACACCCTTACGAGCAGTACTTC.

The chain employs TRBV30 and TRBJ2-6; weak D call: TRBD2 (6 bases). The germline V and J ends were trimmed by 4 bases and 2 bases, with 15 bases remaining between them. In germline, CDR1 is GTSNPN, CDR2 SVGIG (reference sequence). The CDR3 spans 16 residues. For the CDR3, the DNA is TGTGCCTGGACCCAGACTAGTATCGCTGGGGCCAACGTCCTGACTTTC. As protein: CAWTQTSIAGANVLTF.

The rearrangement links TRBV7-2 to TRBJ2-7; 9 bases match TRBD2. This CDR3 comprises 15 residues. CDR1 and CDR2 from the germline V gene are SGHTA and FQGNSA. V shed 1 base and J 4 bases; nucleotides not matched to a gene: 5. This chain's CDR3 is CASSLEAGGSYEQYF. The CDR3, as DNA: TGTGCCAGCAGCTTAGAGGCGGGGGGGTCTTACGAGCAGTACTTC.

The rearrangement joins TRBV28 to TRBJ2-1; TRBD1 matches at 8 bases. Germline V gene lookup returns CDR1 MDHEN and CDR2 SYDVKM. The V and J ends lost 6 bases and 10 bases, in that order; junction bases with no gene match: 17. The CDR3 covers 16 residues. The CDR3 here is CASRPPRDRPTGEQFF. CDR3 in DNA: TGTGCCAGCAGGCCCCCCCGGGACAGGCCGACAGGAGAGCAGTTCTTC.

This chain joins TRBV7-3 and TRBJ2-3; 8 bases fit TRBD2. CDR1 is SGHTA and CDR2 is FQGTGA in the germline V gene. Losses at the gene ends were 2 bases for V and 4 bases for J; bases not matched to a gene: 8. The CDR3 has 16 amino acids. The CDR3 protein is CASSLRAGVPSDTQYF. For the CDR3, the DNA is TGTGCCAGCAGCTTACGAGCGGGAGTCCCCTCAGATACGCAGTATTTT. The full variable domain, with the rest looked up from reference TRBV7-3 and TRBJ2-3, is GAGVSQTPSNKVTEKGKYVELRCDPISGHTALYWYRQSLGQGPEFLIYFQGTGAADDSGLPNDRFFAVRPEGSVSTLKIQRTERGDSAVYLCASSLRAGVPSDTQYFGPGTRLTVL.

The chain joins TRBV10-1 to TRBJ2-3; a possible D gene is TRBD1 (6 bases). V dropped 3 bases and J dropped 5 bases, with 15 bases sitting between them. The CDR3 is made up of 15 amino acids. Per germline, CDR1 WNHNN and CDR2 SYGVQD (reference sequence). The DNA of the CDR3 is TGCGCCAGCAGTGAATCTCAGGGGAAAGTAGATACGCAGTATTTT. Protein product: CASSESQGKVDTQYF.

The chain links TRBV4-1 to TRBJ1-1; 8 bases match TRBD1. The CDR3 totals 13 residues. J lost 7 bases, V lost 1 base, and 2 bases had no gene match. Per the germline V gene, CDR1 is MGHRA and CDR2 is YSYEKL. CDR3 sequence (DNA): TGCGCCAGCAGCCAAGGTGGACAGGGTGAAGCTTTCTTT. Its translation is CASSQGGQGEAFF.

This rearrangement joins TRBV11-2 to TRBJ2-1, with TRBD1 matching 10 bases. Germline trimming cut 5 bases from V and 10 bases from J; bases unmatched to any gene: 17. CDR1 SGHAT and CDR2 FQNNGV come from the germline V gene. The CDR3 runs to 17 residues. The CDR3 DNA is TGTGCCAGCAGCCCGATTCGCAGGGACAGGGGATATGGGGAGCAGTTCTTC. The encoded protein is CASSPIRRDRGYGEQFF.

The chain couples TRBV20-1 to TRBJ1-2, with 8 bases lining up with TRBD1. Germline assignment: CDR1 DFQATT and CDR2 SNEGSKA (reference sequence). After removal of 3 bases from V and 4 bases from J, the junction contained 10 bases not matched to a gene. The CDR3 loop spans 15 amino acids. In DNA form, the CDR3 reads TGCAGTGCTAGTCCCAGGACAGGGAGGACCTATGGCTACACCTTC. It codes for CSASPRTGRTYGYTF.

CDR3 nucleotide sequence: TGCGCCAGCAGCCCAACCTGGGGCGGCACTGGGGCCAACGTCCTGACTTTC. This sequence encodes CASSPTWGGTGANVLTF. The V gene is TRBV5-1, the J gene TRBJ2-6, with D possibly TRBD1 on 5 matching bases. Between the trimmed V and J ends, which lost 4 bases and 2 bases, there was a span of 16 bases. CDR1 SGHRS and CDR2 YFSETQ come from the germline V gene. CDR3 size: 17 residues. Drawing the rest from reference TRBV5-1 and TRBJ2-6, the complete variable domain is KAGVTQTPRYLIKTRGQQVTLSCSPISGHRSVSWYQQTPGQGLQFLFEYFSETQRNKGNFPGRFSGRQFSNSRSEMNVSTLELGDSALYLCASSPTWGGTGANVLTFGAGSRLTVL.

The table lists this clone with many counts. The chain links TRBV27 to TRBJ2-2; TRBD2 agrees at 10 bases. The trim removed 8 bases at V and 6 bases at J, leaving 21 bases unmatched. The germline CDR1 and CDR2 sequences are MNHEY and SMNVEV (reference sequence). The CDR3 contains 19 residues. In DNA form, the CDR3 reads TGTGCCAGCGCCATCCTTCGGACTAGCGGATCAACTTTGGCCGGGGAGCTGTTTTTT. It translates to CASAILRTSGSTLAGELFF.

This clone appeared a single time. One end of the junction is discordant with germline, which a read error may explain. V usage is TRBV2 and J usage is TRBJ1-1; no clear D. The germline V gene has CDR1 SNHLY and CDR2 FYNNEI. The CDR3 loop spans 14 amino acids. CDR3 residues: CASSNDDWNPEAFF. The CDR3 nucleotides are TGTGCCAGCTCGAACGACGACTGGAACCCTGAAGCTTTCTTT.

The gene calls are TRBV10-3 and TRBJ1-4; weak D call: TRBD1 (5 bases). V gave up 2 bases and J gave up 8 bases, with 12 bases separating them. Germline V gives CDR1 ENHRY, CDR2 SYGVKD. This CDR3 is built from 14 residues. The CDR3 bases are TGTGCCATCAGTGAGCAGGGCCAGGCCGAAAAACTGTTTTTT. This gives the protein CAISEQGQAEKLFF.

The chain links TRBV25-1 to TRBJ1-4; D remains ambiguous. The CDR3 covers 14 residues. Germline values: CDR1 MGHDK, CDR2 SYGVNS. V shed 2 bases and J shed 0 bases, with 4 bases lying between them. The CDR3 loop is CASSELATNEKLFF. In DNA, the CDR3 is TGTGCCAGCAGTGAACTTGCAACTAATGAAAAACTGTTTTTT.

The sample holds a few counts of this clone. Distinct nucleotide sequences in the sample also encode this CDR3. The J gene is TRBJ1-4, the V gene TRBV5-4; 7 bases match TRBD1. Germline loops: CDR1 SGHNT, CDR2 YYREEE (reference sequence). V lost 3 bases, J lost 7 bases, and 6 bases stayed unmatched. The CDR3 extends over 14 amino acids. CDR3 nucleotide sequence: TGTGCCAGCAGCTGGGACAGAGGCGGTGAAAAACTGTTTTTT. It is translated as CASSWDRGGEKLFF.

The CDR3 region is CASSHRDIYEQYF. CDR3 in DNA: TGTGCCAGCAGCCACCGGGACATATACGAGCAGTACTTC. The rearrangement uses TRBV6-5 and TRBJ2-7; D might be TRBD1 (6 bases). CDR3 length equals 13 residues. Between the trimmed V and J ends, which lost 6 bases and 4 bases, there was a span of 13 bases. In germline, CDR1 is MNHEY, CDR2 SVGAGI.

The genes are TRBV6-1 and TRBJ1-5; D is unclear. CDR1 is MNHNS, CDR2 SASEGT, per germline. The V end was cut by 2 bases, the J end by 6 bases, with 8 bases between. This CDR3 has 13 residues. CDR3 amino acids: CASSESPGQPQHF. CDR3 DNA sequence: TGTGCCAGCAGTGAATCTCCGGGTCAGCCCCAGCATTTT.

There are a few counts of this clone. This chain joins TRBV6-5 and TRBJ2-1; 7 bases are shared with TRBD1. The germline CDR1 and CDR2 sequences are MNHEY and SVGAGI. The CDR3 consists of 10 residues. Trimming removed 8 bases from V and 16 bases from J; junction bases left unmatched: 8. The CDR3 reads CASRQGREFF. CDR3 nucleotides: TGTGCCAGCCGACAGGGTCGAGAATTCTTC.

The V gene is TRBV18, the J gene TRBJ2-5, with a tentative D call TRBD1 (5 bases). Trimming removed 2 bases at V and 4 bases at J, with 14 bases between. CDR1 and CDR2 (germline): KGHSH, LQKENI. CDR3 size: 15 residues. CDR3 nucleotide sequence: TGTGCCAGCTCACCATCAGGCAGAAGGGGAGAGACCCAGTACTTC. It codes for CASSPSGRRGETQYF.

The chain couples TRBV11-2 to TRBJ1-2; possible D gene TRBD1, 5 bases. Germline V gives CDR1 SGHAT, CDR2 FQNNGV. The CDR3 totals 14 residues. Trimming cost V 2 bases and J 3 bases, with 10 bases left between them. The CDR3 here is CASSLIQGDYGYTF. CDR3 in DNA: TGTGCCAGCAGCTTAATTCAGGGTGACTATGGCTACACCTTC.

This chain joins TRBV28 and TRBJ2-3, with D perhaps matching TRBD1 (6 bases). The V end lost 5 bases, the J end lost 4 bases, and 13 bases lay between the germline ends. Per the germline V gene, CDR1 is MDHEN and CDR2 is SYDVKM. The CDR3 extends over 14 amino acids. CDR3 loop: CASSHAQGPDTQYF. Written as DNA, the CDR3 is TGTGCCAGCAGTCACGCCCAGGGGCCAGATACGCAGTATTTT.

The chain carries TRBV5-4 and TRBJ1-2, with TRBD1 matching 9 bases. The CDR3 has 15 residues. J lost 4 bases, V lost 2 bases, and 6 bases had no gene match. Germline V gives CDR1 SGHNT, CDR2 YYREEE (reference sequence). The CDR3 DNA follows: TGTGCCAGCAGCTTTCCGGGACAGGGAAGCTATGGCTACACCTTC. Translated, it gives CASSFPGQGSYGYTF.

This clone was detected only a few times. J is TRBJ2-7 and V is TRBV5-6; 10 bases are shared with TRBD2. The CDR3 runs 16 residues. The germline V gene has CDR1 SGHDT and CDR2 YYEEEE. J lost 3 bases, V lost 1 base, and 7 bases had no gene match. Here the CDR3 reads CASSLYASGSHYEQYF. The CDR3 bases are TGTGCCAGCAGCTTGTATGCTAGCGGGAGCCACTACGAGCAGTACTTC.

Comment on this clone: Different DNA sequences within this sample yield the same CDR3. The chain links TRBV7-9 to TRBJ2-1, with TRBD2 matching over 9 bases. The CDR3 is 16 residues long. The germline gives CDR1 SEHNR, CDR2 FQNEAQ (reference sequence). V gave up 0 bases and J gave up 4 bases; unmatched junction bases: 4. CDR3 nucleotide sequence: TGTGCCAGCAGCTTAGCTCTAGCGGGAACATACAATGAGCAGTTCTTC. This gives the protein CASSLALAGTYNEQFF.